The 4 T cell receptor beta chains in this list originate from one sample, sequenced in a study of beta chain features in type 1 diabetes. These receptors have no identified antigens. Study conclusions and caveats: Across all four CD4+ subsets, people with type 1 diabetes showed modestly shorter TCRB CDR3s.

Since all of the isolated RNA was reverse transcribed, expressed TCRB transcripts were what got sequenced. Method: immunoSEQ multiplex PCR; TCRdb's copy keeps in-frame clones and lacks some. Of about 700,000 clones detected, 13% appear once; the ten largest clones hold around 0.022%. The sequencing sample was made of naive CD4+ T cells from blood. The receptors here all came from a man younger than 30 with type 1 diabetes.

A few counts support this clone. The chain links TRBV7-9 to TRBJ2-1; a weak D match, TRBD1 (6 bases). Between the trimmed V and J ends, which lost 3 bases and 9 bases, there was a span of 12 bases. The CDR3 length is 13 residues. Germline CDR1 and CDR2: SEHNR and FQNEAQ (reference sequence). CDR3 nucleotide sequence: TGTGCCAGCAGCTTTTGGACAGAAGGTGAGCAGTTCTTC. It yields the protein CASSFWTEGEQFF.

This clone was found a few times. The J gene is TRBJ1-1, the V gene TRBV19, with no clear D. V shed 2 bases and J shed 5 bases, with 12 bases lying between them. The germline CDR1 and CDR2 sequences are LNHDA and SQIVND (reference sequence). This CDR3 comprises 14 residues. CDR3 amino acids: CASSIQEGGTEAFF. The CDR3 DNA follows: TGTGCCAGTAGTATACAGGAAGGTGGAACTGAAGCTTTCTTT.

This clone was seen a handful of times. J is TRBJ2-5 and V is TRBV7-6, with 8 bases that match TRBD2. Germline values: CDR1 SGHVS, CDR2 FNYEAQ. CDR3 length: 17 amino acids. The trim removed 5 bases at V and 1 base at J, leaving 12 bases unmatched. The CDR3 DNA is TGTGCCAGCAGCGCGCGGGGCGGGGGGCCTCTCCAAGAGACCCAGTACTTC. Its protein product is CASSARGGGPLQETQYF.

The chain has TRBV28 and TRBJ1-1; D gene uncertain. CDR1 MDHEN and CDR2 SYDVKM come from the germline V gene. The CDR3 is 13 residues long. V lost 7 bases, J lost 6 bases, and 15 bases lay in between. The CDR3 DNA reads TGTGCCAGCACCAAGACGGCGCTAGCTGAAGCTTTCTTT. Protein product: CASTKTALAEAFF.